This TCR beta chain was profiled in a study of neurological immune-mediated disorders. Study results and caveats: None of the CDR3 amino acid sequences in expanded clones turned up in more than one subject, which points to private repertoires in all groups.

This clonotype came up many times. Its antigen is unidentified. It was by 5'RACE with 10-nucleotide random UMIs that the cDNA was made. Each sequencing run yielded over 160 million TCR-beta sequences from 15-18 subjects. A single record per CDR3 protein comes from TCRdb applying MiXCR to the 5' RACE reads. The data show 59,000 or so distinct CDR3 sequences, about 13% seen once. Between the trimmed V and J ends, which lost 7 bases and 3 bases, there was a span of 8 bases. The CDR3 is 12 amino acids. The unsorted libraries originated from 2 million PBMCs that had been stored at -80 C. The clonotype was recovered from an older woman with HTLV-1-associated myelopathy (HAM/TSP). The sequenced material came from PBMCs. The gene calls are TRBV12-3 or TRBV12-4 and TRBJ2-3; D unclear. In DNA form, the CDR3 reads TGTGCCAGCATCCCCCAAACAGATACGCAGTATTTT. Amino acids: CASIPQTDTQYF.